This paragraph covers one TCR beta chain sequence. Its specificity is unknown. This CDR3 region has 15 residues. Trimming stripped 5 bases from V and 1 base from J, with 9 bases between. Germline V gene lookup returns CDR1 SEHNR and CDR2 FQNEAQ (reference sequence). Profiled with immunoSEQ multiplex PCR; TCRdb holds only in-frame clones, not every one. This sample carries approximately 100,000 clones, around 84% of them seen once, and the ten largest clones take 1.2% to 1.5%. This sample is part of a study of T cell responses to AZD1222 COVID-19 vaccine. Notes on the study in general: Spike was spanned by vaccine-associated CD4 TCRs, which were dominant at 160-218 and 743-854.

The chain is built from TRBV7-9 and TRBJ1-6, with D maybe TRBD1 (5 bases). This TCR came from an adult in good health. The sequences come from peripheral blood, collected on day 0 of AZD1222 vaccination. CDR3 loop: CASSREGSYNSPLHF. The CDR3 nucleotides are TGTGCCAGCAGCCGAGAGGGGTCCTATAATTCACCCCTCCACTTT.